The sequence of this T cell receptor beta chain was determined in a study of graft-versus-host responses after intestinal transplantation (dated by TCRdb to about 2021). Concerning the study at large: Recipients received multivisceral, liver-intestinal, or isolated intestinal transplants. Every recipient was given anti-thymocyte globulin induction, then maintenance tacrolimus and steroids for around three years. To identify alloreactive clones, pre-transplant mixed lymphocyte reaction products were sequenced and then compared with unstimulated pre-transplant donor and recipient T cells. Bulk TCR-beta CDR3 sequencing was used to track graft-versus-host and host-versus-graft alloreactive T cell clones in the graft, circulation and bone marrow after intestinal transplantation. Donor T cell macrochimerism was defined as a peak of at least 4% donor T cells among recipient peripheral blood mononuclear cells. Instead of going to the commercial service, samples from a few later patients were sequenced in-house on an Illumina MiSeq and processed with MiXCR. Of the approximately 25 intestinal transplant recipients enrolled in the cohort, one of whom was a retransplant, a few patients without pretransplant specimens were excluded. On the study overall, not on this receptor specifically: High GvH to HvG T cell clonal ratios were observed in the allografts of patients with donor T cell macrochimerism. Peak levels of circulating GvH clones were associated with declines in HvG clones early after transplant. The conclusions were limited by the relatively low number and heterogeneity of the intestinal transplant patients. GvH clones were detected in recipient bone marrow, and some appeared earlier in ileal mucosa or blood, consistent with an intestinal mucosal origin.

Regarding this clone: There is no known antigen for this receptor. No qualities accompany the bases; no much larger clone lies one base away.

Based on the germline V gene, the CDR1 and CDR2 sequences are SGHDT and YYEEEE. V and J lose 0 bases and 0 bases, and a span of 14 bases separates them. The CDR3 measures 17 amino acids from cysteine to phenylalanine. Only the CDR3 DNA is retained, 51 bases long and in frame from the first base. What the time point label conveys for this sample: cells obtained before transplantation from donor or recipient. CD3+CD4+ and CD3+CD8+ populations were FACS-sorted from unstimulated pre-transplant donor and recipient cells taken from spleen or lymph nodes. To prepare the library, the immunoSEQ multiplex PCR assay was applied. For most patients, genomic DNA was isolated with the Qiagen DNeasy Blood and Tissue Kit and shipped frozen to Adaptive Biotechnologies for TCR sequencing. For most patients, genomic DNA was subjected to high-throughput TCR-beta CDR3 sequencing by Adaptive Biotechnologies. The authors' analysis ran thus. TCR sequencing data were retrieved from Adaptive's ImmunoSEQ software for about 17 patients, whereas a few other patients were processed with MiXCR and VDJtools. To correct CD4 versus CD8 sorting errors, sequences present in both subsets at a frequency ratio below 5:1 were removed. CDR3 nucleotide sequences shared between donor and recipient were removed because the origin of such sequences could not be assigned. To be classed as alloreactive, a clone needed at least 2-fold expansion over unstimulated cells and a minimum CFSE-low frequency of 0.002% (template counts) or 0.001% (read counts). A clone was considered mappable if detected in the sequenced pre-transplant spleen, lymph node, or MLR CFSE-low populations of the donor or recipient. The cumulative frequency of alloreactive clones was calculated as a percentage of all sequences, weighted by copy number. Here the immuneACCESS table is served through TCRdb, limited to in-frame sequences with V and J called. Missing clones are a known gap in these copies; in checked studies unresolved V genes cover under half, and the rest lacks a known reason. The V and J calls and the clone size are those of that table, but D and trimming were determined from the DNA. The sample contains some 110,000 clones, more than 90% of them found a single time. Of the sample, roughly 0.23% is held by the ten largest clones.

This TCR derives from a human donor who was the organ donor for an intestinal transplant. The chain is encoded by TRBV5-6 joined to TRBJ2-3; no D gene is confidently identified. This specimen consisted of unstimulated CD4+ T cells sorted from spleen or lymph node cells, obtained before transplant. The CDR3 region reads CASSLGSFGRSTDTQYF. The DNA sequence reads TGTGCCAGCAGCTTGGGTAGTTTCGGCCGGAGCACAGATACGCAGTATTTT.